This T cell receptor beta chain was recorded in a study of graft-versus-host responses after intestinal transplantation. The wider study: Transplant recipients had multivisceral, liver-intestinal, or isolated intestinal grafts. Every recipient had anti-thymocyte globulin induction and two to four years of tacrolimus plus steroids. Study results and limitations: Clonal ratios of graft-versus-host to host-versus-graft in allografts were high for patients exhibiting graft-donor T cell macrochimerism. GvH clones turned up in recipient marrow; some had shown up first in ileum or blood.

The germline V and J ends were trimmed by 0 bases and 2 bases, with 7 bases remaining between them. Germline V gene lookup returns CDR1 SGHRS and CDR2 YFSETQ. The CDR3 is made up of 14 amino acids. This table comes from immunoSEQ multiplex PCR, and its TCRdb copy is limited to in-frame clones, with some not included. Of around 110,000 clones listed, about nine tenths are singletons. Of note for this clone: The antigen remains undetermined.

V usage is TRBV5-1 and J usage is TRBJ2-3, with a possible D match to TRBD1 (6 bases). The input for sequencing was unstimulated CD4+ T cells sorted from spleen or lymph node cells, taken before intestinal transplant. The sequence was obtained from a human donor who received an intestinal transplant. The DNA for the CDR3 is TGCGCCAGCAGCTTGGGGGACAACACAGATACGCAGTATTTT. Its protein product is CASSLGDNTDTQYF.